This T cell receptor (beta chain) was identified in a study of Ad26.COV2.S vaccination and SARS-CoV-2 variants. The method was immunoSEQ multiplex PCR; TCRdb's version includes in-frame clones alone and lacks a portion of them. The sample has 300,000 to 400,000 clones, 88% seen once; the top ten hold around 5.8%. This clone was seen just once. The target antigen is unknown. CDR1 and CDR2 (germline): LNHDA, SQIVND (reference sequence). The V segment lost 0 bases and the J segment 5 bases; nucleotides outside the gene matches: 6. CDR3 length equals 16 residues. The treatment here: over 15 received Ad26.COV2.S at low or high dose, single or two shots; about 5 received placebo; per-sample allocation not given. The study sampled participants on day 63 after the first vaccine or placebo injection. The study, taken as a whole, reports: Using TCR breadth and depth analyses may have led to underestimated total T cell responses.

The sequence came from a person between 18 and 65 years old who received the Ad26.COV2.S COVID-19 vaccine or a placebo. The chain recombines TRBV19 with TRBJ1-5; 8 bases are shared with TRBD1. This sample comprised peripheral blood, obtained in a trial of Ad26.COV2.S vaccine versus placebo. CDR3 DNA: TGTGCCAGTAGTATAGAGGGCAGGGGGCCTTATCAGCCCCAGCATTTT. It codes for CASSIEGRGPYQPQHF.